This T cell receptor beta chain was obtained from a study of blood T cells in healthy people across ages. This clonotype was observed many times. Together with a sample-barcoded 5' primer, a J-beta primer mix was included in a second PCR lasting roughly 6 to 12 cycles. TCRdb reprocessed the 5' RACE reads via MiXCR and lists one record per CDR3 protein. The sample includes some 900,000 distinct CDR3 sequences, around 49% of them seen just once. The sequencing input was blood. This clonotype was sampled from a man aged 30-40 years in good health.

The CDR3 reads CASSLVGEVFNEQFF. As DNA, the CDR3 is TGCGCCAGCAGCTTGGTGGGCGAGGTGTTCAATGAGCAGTTCTTC. The chain joins TRBV5-1 to TRBJ2-1; D remains ambiguous. The CDR3 contains 15 residues. The V end was cut by 0 bases, the J end by 6 bases, with 13 bases between. Germline V CDR1 and CDR2: SGHRS, YFSETQ.